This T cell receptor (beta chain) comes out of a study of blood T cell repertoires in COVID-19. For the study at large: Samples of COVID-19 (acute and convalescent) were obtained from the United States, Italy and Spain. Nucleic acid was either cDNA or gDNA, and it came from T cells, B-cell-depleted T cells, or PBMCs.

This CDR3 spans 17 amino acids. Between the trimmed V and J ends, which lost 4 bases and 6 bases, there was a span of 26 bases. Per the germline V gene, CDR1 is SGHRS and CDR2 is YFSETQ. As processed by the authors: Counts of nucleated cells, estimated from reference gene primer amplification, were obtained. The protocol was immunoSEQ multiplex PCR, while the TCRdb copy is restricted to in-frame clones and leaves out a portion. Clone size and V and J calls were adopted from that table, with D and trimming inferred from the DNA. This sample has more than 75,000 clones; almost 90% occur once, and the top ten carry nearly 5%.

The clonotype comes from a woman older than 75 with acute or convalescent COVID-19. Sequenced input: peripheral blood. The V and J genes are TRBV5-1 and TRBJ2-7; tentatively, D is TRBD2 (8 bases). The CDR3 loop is CASSPQGGSGSMSEQYF. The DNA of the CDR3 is TGCGCCAGCAGCCCGCAGGGGGGGAGCGGGAGTATGTCCGAGCAGTACTTC.